This TCR beta chain was obtained from a study of blood T cell repertoires in COVID-19. Study in general: The study drew acute and convalescent COVID-19 samples from the United States, Italy and Spain. Nucleic acid was either cDNA or gDNA, and it came from T cells, B-cell-depleted T cells, or PBMCs.

With 3 bases removed from V and 10 bases from J, the gap between germline ends came to 22 bases. Germline-derived CDR1 and CDR2 are KGHSH and LQKENI. This CDR3 comprises 17 residues. Methods used by the authors: Amplifying reference gene primers gave estimates of nucleated cell counts. Profiling relied on immunoSEQ multiplex PCR, and the TCRdb table lists in-frame clones only, not all of them. V and J calls and clone size follow that table, whereas D and trimming were derived from the DNA. The sample yields 160,000 or so clones, around 92% seen once. This clone occurred once. The chain uses TRBV18 and TRBJ1-6; D gene ambiguous. The clonotype was recovered from a man aged 60 to 69 with acute or convalescent COVID-19. Sequenced material: peripheral blood. The CDR3 protein is CASSPGPVTRRYSPLHF. Here the CDR3 DNA reads TGTGCCAGCTCACCCGGTCCGGTGACTCGGCGGTACTCACCCCTCCACTTT. The full variable domain, its missing parts supplied by reference TRBV18 and TRBJ1-6, is NAGVMQNPRHLVRRRGQEARLRCSPMKGHSHVYWYRQLPEEGLKFMVYLQKENIIDESGMPKERFSAEFPKEGPSILRIQQVVRGDSAAYFCASSPGPVTRRYSPLHFGNGTRLTVT.